Included here is one T cell receptor beta chain sequence, with context. The source of the sample is a study of blood T cell repertoires in COVID-19. Turning to the study itself: Acute-phase and convalescent COVID-19 samples originated in the United States, Italy and Spain. Sources were T cells, B-cell-depleted T cells, or PBMCs; the material itself was cDNA or gDNA.

Trimming cost V 4 bases and J 5 bases, with 18 bases left between them. The CDR3 runs 16 residues. Germline V lookup: CDR1 SEHNR, CDR2 FQNEAQ (reference sequence). Original processing methods: Amplification of reference gene primers was used by the study to estimate nucleated cell counts. Libraries were prepared by immunoSEQ multiplex PCR; TCRdb keeps only in-frame clonotypes and omits some of them. That table is the source of V, J and clone size, and D and trimming were worked out from the DNA. The sample lists some 250,000 clones, roughly 90% occurring once. What was sequenced was peripheral blood. The chain uses TRBV7-9 and TRBJ1-5; possibly TRBD1 for D (5 bases). The TCR was taken from a woman in her twenties or thirties with acute or convalescent COVID-19. The CDR3 loop is CASSYPGQFWDQPQHF. In DNA, the CDR3 is TGTGCCAGCAGCTACCCAGGGCAGTTTTGGGATCAGCCCCAGCATTTT.